This TCR beta chain was retrieved from a study of OX40 agonist ivuxolimab in advanced cancers. The overall study: Patients assigned to dose escalation were diagnosed with hepatocellular carcinoma, melanoma, renal cell or head and neck cancer.

This clone has a handful of counts. Only in-frame clones appear in the TCRdb table, and some are missing; sequencing was by immunoSEQ multiplex PCR. This sample yields about 32,000 clones, of which roughly four fifths are seen a single time; 20% to 25% belongs to the top ten. Patients were ineligible given autoimmune disease history or systemic immunosuppression. The receptor's source is an adult with an advanced solid tumor such as melanoma, head and neck, liver or kidney cancer. Specimen: CD4+ or CD8+ T cells sorted from blood, collected in a trial of the OX40 agonist ivuxolimab.

In DNA, the CDR3 is TGTGCCAGCAGCTTAGGGGCAGGGCGGGGTCAGCCCCAGCATTTT. It encodes CASSLGAGRGQPQHF. J is TRBJ1-5 and V is TRBV7-2, with D possibly being TRBD1 (5 bases). The length of the CDR3 is 15 residues. Germline values: CDR1 SGHTA, CDR2 FQGNSA. Trimming removed 1 base at V and 6 bases at J, with 13 bases between.